The clone carrying this T cell receptor (beta chain) was counted between two and nine times. The data were obtained in a study of patients and donors after allogeneic stem cell transplantation. V lost 1 base and J 3 bases, leaving 10 bases between the germline ends. From germline, CDR1 is LNHDA and CDR2 SQIVND (reference sequence). The CDR3 sequence is 15 residues long. One entry per CDR3 protein results from TCRdb running MiXCR on the RT-PCR reads. There are around 82,000 distinct CDR3 sequences in the sample; 4% to 5% occur only once, and about 3% lies in the top ten. The chain has TRBV19 and TRBJ2-1; D perhaps matches TRBD2 (6 bases). The sequenced sample consisted of blood, either unsorted or a sorted T cell fraction (not recorded which). The source of this sequence is a human donor who was either an allogeneic HSCT recipient or a stem cell or donor lymphocyte infusion donor (not recorded which). It is not recorded whose cells these are; they may come from a transplant donor. The CDR3 is CASSIGGGNYNEQFF. CDR3 DNA: TGTGCCAGTAGTATAGGTGGGGGGAACTACAATGAGCAGTTCTTC.